This T cell receptor beta chain was observed in a study of blood T cells in healthy people across ages. Germline V CDR1 and CDR2: DFQATT, SNEGSKA (reference sequence). Germline trimming cut 3 bases from V and 3 bases from J; bases unmatched to any gene: 15. The CDR3 consists of 17 residues. Sample-barcoded 5' priming and a J-beta primer mix drove a second PCR of about 6 to 12 cycles. TCRdb passed the 5' RACE reads through MiXCR, listing each CDR3 protein once. This sample has about 1.6 million distinct CDR3 sequences, with about 35% found just once. In each sample, at least 7 million PBMCs were isolated.

The V and J genes are TRBV20-1 and TRBJ2-5; 8 positions agree with TRBD1. The source material was blood. The receptor was derived from a woman aged 25 to 45 in good health. CDR3: CSASPGTGNLGEETQYF. The CDR3 nucleotides are TGCAGTGCTAGCCCTGGGACAGGAAACCTGGGGGAAGAGACCCAGTACTTC.